This passage covers 25 T cell receptor beta chains from one sample sequenced in a study of cytomegalovirus exposure and HLA in healthy donors. Both 60 Vbeta primers and 13 Jbeta primers went into the PCR. Assay: immunoSEQ multiplex PCR; the TCRdb copy retains only in-frame clones and omits some. The top ten hold 1.3% of the sample, which has 90,000 to 130,000 clones, approximately 78% seen once. Material: PBMCs. The receptors derive from a woman aged 25 to 39 in good health and CMV-seronegative.

There are a few counts of this clone. The CDR3 DNA reads as TGCAGCGTTGATACCAGGGGGACCACTGAAGCTTTCTTT. Amino acids: CSVDTRGTTEAFF. The chain uses TRBV29-1 and TRBJ1-1, with 7 bases that match TRBD1. The CDR3 has 13 residues. With 3 bases clipped from V and 4 bases from J, the junction kept 5 bases outside the gene matches. CDR1 is SQVTM, CDR2 ANQGSEA, per germline.

J is TRBJ1-1 and V is TRBV7-2, with TRBD1 as a possible D gene (5 bases). V was shortened by 1 base and J by 7 bases, with 10 bases between the two germline ends. This CDR3 comprises 13 residues. The germline V gene encodes CDR1 SGHTA and CDR2 FQGNSA. This CDR3 reads CASSLVAGHEAFF. The CDR3 nucleotides are TGTGCCAGCAGCTTAGTGGCAGGGCATGAAGCTTTCTTT.

The rearrangement links TRBV7-3 to TRBJ2-1; no clear D. V was clipped by 1 base and J by 8 bases, with 12 bases between them. CDR3 length: 14 residues. Per the germline V gene, CDR1 is SGHTA and CDR2 is FQGTGA. The CDR3 spells CASSLSSYGYEQFF. As DNA, the CDR3 is TGTGCCAGCAGCTTAAGTAGTTACGGTTATGAGCAGTTCTTC.

The chain uses TRBV29-1 and TRBJ2-1, with TRBD1 as a possible D gene (7 bases). Germline V gene sequence: CDR1 SQVTM, CDR2 ANQGSEA. There are 14 residues in the CDR3. V lost 2 bases to trimming and J lost 7 bases, with 15 bases between them. CDR3 region: CSVERSRGENEQFF. The CDR3 region has the DNA TGCAGCGTTGAACGGTCCAGGGGGGAGAATGAGCAGTTCTTC.

This clone was recorded once. The genes are TRBV4-3 and TRBJ1-2, with a possible D match to TRBD1 (6 bases). The CDR3 covers 16 residues. Germline CDR1 and CDR2: LGHNA and YSLEER. The V end lost 1 base, the J end lost 4 bases, and 16 bases lay between the germline ends. Here the CDR3 reads CASSQGGVGDIYGYTF. In DNA form, the CDR3 reads TGCGCCAGCAGCCAAGGAGGGGTGGGGGACATCTATGGCTACACCTTC.

The J gene is TRBJ1-5, the V gene TRBV7-9, with a tentative D call TRBD1 (6 bases). The CDR3 is 14 amino acids. Per germline, CDR1 SEHNR and CDR2 FQNEAQ (reference sequence). Deletions cut 3 bases from V and 1 base from J, with 7 bases between. CDR3 sequence (DNA): TGTGCCAGCAGCTTGGGGGCGAGCAATCAGCCCCAGCATTTT. It translates to CASSLGASNQPQHF.

V usage is TRBV4-2 and J usage is TRBJ2-5, with 7 bases identical to TRBD1. With V trimmed by 3 bases and J by 2 bases, 6 bases remained unmatched. The CDR3 has 15 amino acids. Germline CDR1 and CDR2: LGHNA and YNFKEQ. CDR3 amino acids: CASSHFGDSQETQYF. The DNA for the CDR3 is TGTGCCAGCAGCCACTTTGGGGACAGTCAAGAGACCCAGTACTTC.

The chain carries TRBV5-4 and TRBJ2-3, with a weak D call TRBD1 (6 bases). Per the germline V gene, CDR1 is SGHNT and CDR2 is YYREEE (reference sequence). The CDR3 length is 14 residues. Deletions cut 4 bases from V and 2 bases from J, with 11 bases between. Here the CDR3 DNA reads TGTGCCAGCAGCAAGGACAGATTCACAGATACGCAGTATTTT. Protein product: CASSKDRFTDTQYF.

This rearrangement joins TRBV7-2 to TRBJ2-2; D is uncertain. Trimming cost V 3 bases and J 7 bases, with 12 bases left between them. The CDR3 spans 14 residues. Per the germline V gene, CDR1 is SGHTA and CDR2 is FQGNSA. This chain's CDR3 is CASSFSAISGELFF. In nucleotides, the CDR3 is TGTGCCAGCAGCTTTTCCGCCATTAGCGGGGAGCTGTTTTTT.

This clone was recorded many times. The V and J genes are TRBV28 and TRBJ2-6, with 10 nucleotides matching TRBD1. Germline trimming cut 8 bases from V and 2 bases from J; bases unmatched to any gene: 3. The germline CDR1 and CDR2 sequences are MDHEN and SYDVKM. This CDR3 contains 15 residues. In DNA form, the CDR3 reads TGTGCCAGCGTTGACAGGGGGCCTGGGGCCAACGTCCTGACTTTC. It is translated as CASVDRGPGANVLTF.

This chain joins TRBV28 and TRBJ2-2; 12 bases match TRBD1. V trimming: 5 bases; J trimming: 0 bases; junction bases outside the gene matches: 7. The germline V gene encodes CDR1 MDHEN and CDR2 SYDVKM. The CDR3 has 18 residues. The CDR3: CASSPPGQGAANTGELFF. The CDR3 coding sequence is TGTGCCAGCAGTCCCCCGGGACAGGGGGCCGCGAACACCGGGGAGCTGTTTTTT.

This clone has a single count. The chain has TRBV7-2 and TRBJ1-5; 7 bases map to TRBD1. Germline loops: CDR1 SGHTA, CDR2 FQGNSA. V lost 2 bases and J lost 3; bases outside the gene matches: 4. The CDR3 has 15 residues. CDR3 protein: CASSLQTGNNQPQHF. The CDR3 DNA follows: TGTGCCAGCAGCTTACAGACAGGGAACAATCAGCCCCAGCATTTT.

This clone was detected only a few times. The rearrangement uses TRBV5-4 and TRBJ2-1; the match to TRBD2 covers 10 bases. The germline CDR1 and CDR2 sequences are SGHNT and YYREEE (reference sequence). The CDR3 loop spans 16 amino acids. V was clipped by 4 bases and J by 0 bases; unmatched bases: 4. The CDR3 sequence: CASSPGLAVSYNEQFF. The CDR3 DNA is TGTGCCAGCAGCCCCGGACTAGCGGTCTCCTACAATGAGCAGTTCTTC. Looking up the rest from reference TRBV5-4 and TRBJ2-1 gives the full variable domain: ETGVTQSPTHLIKTRGQQVTLRCSSQSGHNTVSWYQQALGQGPQFIFQYYREEENGRGNFPPRFSGLQFPNYSSELNVNALELDDSALYLCASSPGLAVSYNEQFFGPGTRLTVL.

The chain has TRBV7-8 and TRBJ1-2, with TRBD1 identical over 7 bases. CDR3 length: 19 residues. The V gene end was trimmed by 1 base and the J gene end by 1 base; junction bases not matched to a gene: 15. Germline V gives CDR1 SGHVS, CDR2 FQNEAQ. CDR3: CASSLVGVPGTANNYGYTF. The CDR3 DNA sequence: TGTGCCAGCAGCTTAGTCGGGGTCCCCGGGACAGCTAATAACTATGGCTACACCTTC.

The CDR3 here is CASSRLGTQPEKLFF. The CDR3 bases are TGTGCCAGCAGCCGGCTCGGGACACAGCCTGAAAAACTGTTTTTT. The genes are TRBV7-9 and TRBJ1-4; D is possibly TRBD1 (6 bases). The CDR3 runs 15 residues. Germline-derived CDR1 and CDR2 are SEHNR and FQNEAQ (reference sequence). Trimming took 5 bases from V and 7 from J, leaving 17 bases between them.

The rearrangement uses TRBV10-2 and TRBJ1-1, with D unclear. This CDR3 has 13 amino acids. Trimming removed 1 base at V and 8 bases at J, with 11 bases between. Germline V gene sequence: CDR1 WSHSY, CDR2 SAAADI. Here the CDR3 DNA reads TGCGCCAGCAGTGAGTATGAGCGGGGAGAAGCTTTCTTT. This translates into CASSEYERGEAFF.

The rearrangement joins TRBV25-1 to TRBJ2-7, with a tentative D call TRBD2 (6 bases). The V end was cut by 1 base, the J end by 4 bases, with 11 bases between. This CDR3 region has 14 residues. The germline CDR1 and CDR2 sequences are MGHDK and SYGVNS. Here the CDR3 DNA reads TGTGCCAGCAGTGAATCTGGTGGGGGGTACGAGCAGTACTTC. Residues: CASSESGGGYEQYF.

The rearrangement uses TRBV28 and TRBJ2-7; maybe TRBD1 (5 bases). The CDR3 extends over 15 amino acids. V dropped 3 bases and J dropped 4 bases, with 16 bases sitting between them. Germline V gives CDR1 MDHEN, CDR2 SYDVKM. Here the CDR3 reads CASSFGQGISYEQYF. CDR3 nucleotide sequence: TGTGCCAGCAGTTTTGGCCAGGGTATCTCGTACGAGCAGTACTTC.

This chain joins TRBV30 and TRBJ2-7; tentative D call: TRBD1 (5 bases). The ends were cut back, 6 bases at V and 2 bases at J, with 11 bases in the middle. The length of the CDR3 is 12 residues. Germline lookup yields CDR1 GTSNPN and CDR2 SVGIG (reference sequence). The CDR3 DNA follows: TGTGCCTGCCGACAGAGTACCTACGAGCAGTACTTC. Its protein is CACRQSTYEQYF.

This CDR3 reads CASKGGANTGELFF. The CDR3 bases are TGTGCCAGCAAAGGGGGCGCAAACACCGGGGAGCTGTTTTTT. This chain joins TRBV7-2 and TRBJ2-2, with 7 nucleotides matching TRBD1. The germline V gene has CDR1 SGHTA and CDR2 FQGNSA. The CDR3 loop spans 14 amino acids. V shed 7 bases and J 2 bases; nucleotides not matched to a gene: 4.

The chain links TRBV4-3 to TRBJ2-6; 9 positions agree with TRBD2. The CDR3 length is 19 residues. With V trimmed by 1 base and J by 0 bases, 7 bases remained unmatched. Germline values: CDR1 LGHNA, CDR2 YSLEER. CDR3 loop: CASSQAPGGGVSGANVLTF. The CDR3 DNA reads TGCGCCAGCAGCCAAGCTCCGGGCGGGGGGGTCTCTGGGGCCAACGTCCTGACTTTC.

Comment on this clone: One end of the junction does not line up with germline, which may come from a read error. The genes are TRBV27 and TRBJ2-7; 7 bases map to TRBD1. Germline CDR1 reads MNHEY; CDR2 reads SMNVEV (reference sequence). This CDR3 region has 13 residues. In DNA, the CDR3 is TGTGCCAGCAGGTTATCAGGGGGCTACGAGCAGTACTTC. It yields the protein CASRLSGGYEQYF.

This chain uses TRBV7-2 with TRBJ2-7, with D hard to call. The CDR3 covers 12 residues. V was trimmed by 4 bases and J by 0 bases, leaving 4 bases between them. Germline V gives CDR1 SGHTA, CDR2 FQGNSA. CDR3 nucleotide sequence: TGTGCCAGCAGCTCCAGCTCCTACGAGCAGTACTTC. It translates to CASSSSSYEQYF.

This clone was detected only a few times. The chain uses TRBV9 and TRBJ1-4; a weak D match, TRBD1 (5 bases). V lost 0 bases to trimming and J lost 2 bases, with 8 bases between them. The length of the CDR3 is 15 residues. CDR1 and CDR2 (germline): SGDLS, YYNGEE. The CDR3 reads CASSVGGTTNEKLFF. The CDR3 nucleotides read TGTGCCAGCAGCGTAGGCGGGACTACTAATGAAAAACTGTTTTTT.

The chain uses TRBV19 and TRBJ2-7, with D perhaps matching TRBD1 (5 bases). The germline V and J ends were trimmed by 3 bases and 4 bases, with 10 bases remaining between them. CDR1 LNHDA and CDR2 SQIVND come from the germline V gene (reference sequence). The CDR3 length is 13 residues. CDR3 in amino acids: CASSIRVEYEQYF. CDR3 DNA sequence: TGTGCCAGTAGTATCAGGGTTGAGTACGAGCAGTACTTC. Using reference TRBV19 and TRBJ2-7 for the parts outside the CDR3, the full variable domain is DGGITQSPKYLFRKEGQNVTLSCEQNLNHDAMYWYRQDPGQGLRLIYYSQIVNDFQKGDIAEGYSVSREKKESFPLTVTSAQKNPTAFYLCASSIRVEYEQYFGPGTRLTVT.